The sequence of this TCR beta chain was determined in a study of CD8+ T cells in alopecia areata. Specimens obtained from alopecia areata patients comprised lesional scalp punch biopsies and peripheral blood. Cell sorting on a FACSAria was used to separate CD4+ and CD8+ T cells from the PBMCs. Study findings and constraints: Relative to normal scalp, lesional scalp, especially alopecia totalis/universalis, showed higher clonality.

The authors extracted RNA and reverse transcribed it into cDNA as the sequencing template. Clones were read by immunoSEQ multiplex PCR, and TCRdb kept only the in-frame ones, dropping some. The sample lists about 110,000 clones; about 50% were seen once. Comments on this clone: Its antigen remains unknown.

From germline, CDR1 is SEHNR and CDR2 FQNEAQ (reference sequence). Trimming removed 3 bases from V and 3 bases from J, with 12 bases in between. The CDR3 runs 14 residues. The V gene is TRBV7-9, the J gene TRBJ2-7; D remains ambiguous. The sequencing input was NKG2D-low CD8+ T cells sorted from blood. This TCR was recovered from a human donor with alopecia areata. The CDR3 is CASSFRGPNYEQYF. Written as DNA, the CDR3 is TGTGCCAGCAGCTTTCGCGGCCCCAACTACGAGCAGTACTTC.